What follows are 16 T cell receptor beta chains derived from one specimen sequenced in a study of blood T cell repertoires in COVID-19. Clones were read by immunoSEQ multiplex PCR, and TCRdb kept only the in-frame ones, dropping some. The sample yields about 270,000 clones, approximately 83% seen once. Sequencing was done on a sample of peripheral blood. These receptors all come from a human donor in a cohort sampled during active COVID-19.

CDR3 sequence: CASSLQGAGAEAFF. CDR3 coding DNA: TGTGCCAGTAGTCTCCAGGGGGCCGGCGCTGAAGCTTTCTTT. The chain joins TRBV19 to TRBJ1-1, with 8 bases matching TRBD1. There are 14 residues in the CDR3. Germline lookup yields CDR1 LNHDA and CDR2 SQIVND (reference sequence). Trimming removed 5 bases from V and 6 bases from J; junction bases left unmatched: 8. Complete variable domain (other parts from reference TRBV19 and TRBJ1-1): DGGITQSPKYLFRKEGQNVTLSCEQNLNHDAMYWYRQDPGQGLRLIYYSQIVNDFQKGDIAEGYSVSREKKESFPLTVTSAQKNPTAFYLCASSLQGAGAEAFFGQGTRLTVV.

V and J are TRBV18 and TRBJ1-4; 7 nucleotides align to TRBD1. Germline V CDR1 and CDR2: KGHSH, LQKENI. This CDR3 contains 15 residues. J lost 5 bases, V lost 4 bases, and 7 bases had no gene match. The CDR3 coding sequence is TGTGCCAGCTCACTGTTCGGGACAGCCAATGAAAAACTGTTTTTT. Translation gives CASSLFGTANEKLFF.

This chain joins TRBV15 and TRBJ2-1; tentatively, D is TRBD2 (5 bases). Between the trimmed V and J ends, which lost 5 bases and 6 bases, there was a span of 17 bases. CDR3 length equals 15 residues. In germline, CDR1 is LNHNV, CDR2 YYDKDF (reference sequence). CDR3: CATSSGLFTSNEQFF. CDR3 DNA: TGTGCCACCAGCTCAGGACTCTTCACCAGCAATGAGCAGTTCTTC.

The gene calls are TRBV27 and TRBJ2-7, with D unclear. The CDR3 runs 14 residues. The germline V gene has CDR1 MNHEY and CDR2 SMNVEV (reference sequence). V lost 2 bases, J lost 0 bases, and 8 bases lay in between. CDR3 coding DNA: TGTGCCAGCAGTTTAAAAGCCAACTCCTACGAGCAGTACTTC. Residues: CASSLKANSYEQYF.

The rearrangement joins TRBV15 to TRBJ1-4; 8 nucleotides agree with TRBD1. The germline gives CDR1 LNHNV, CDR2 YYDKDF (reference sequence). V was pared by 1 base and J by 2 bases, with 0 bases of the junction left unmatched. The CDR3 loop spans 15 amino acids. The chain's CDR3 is CATSRAGGTNEKLFF. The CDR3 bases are TGTGCCACCAGCAGAGCAGGGGGCACTAATGAAAAACTGTTTTTT.

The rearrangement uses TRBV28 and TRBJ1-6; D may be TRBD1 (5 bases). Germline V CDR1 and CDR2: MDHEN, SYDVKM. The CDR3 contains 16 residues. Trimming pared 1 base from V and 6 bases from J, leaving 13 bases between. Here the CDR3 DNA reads TGTGCCAGCAGTTTATTCAGGGAAGGGTTTAATTCACCCCTCCACTTT. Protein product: CASSLFREGFNSPLHF.

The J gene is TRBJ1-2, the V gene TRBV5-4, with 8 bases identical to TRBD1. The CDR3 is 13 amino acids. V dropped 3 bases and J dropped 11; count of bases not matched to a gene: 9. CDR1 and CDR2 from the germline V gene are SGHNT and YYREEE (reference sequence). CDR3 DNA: TGTGCCAGCAGCTCACAGGGGGGGCTTGGGTACACCTTC. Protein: CASSSQGGLGYTF.

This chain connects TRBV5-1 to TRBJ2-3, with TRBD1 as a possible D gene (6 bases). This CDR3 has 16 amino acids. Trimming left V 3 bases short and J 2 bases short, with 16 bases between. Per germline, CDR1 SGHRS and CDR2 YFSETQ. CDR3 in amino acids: CASSWGHPRSTDTQYF. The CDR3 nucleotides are TGCGCCAGCAGCTGGGGACACCCACGGTCCACAGATACGCAGTATTTT.

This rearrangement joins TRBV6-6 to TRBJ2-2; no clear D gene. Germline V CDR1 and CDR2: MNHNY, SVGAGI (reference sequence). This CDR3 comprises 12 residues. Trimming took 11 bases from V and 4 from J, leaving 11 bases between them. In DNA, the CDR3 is TGTGCCGGTAGCTGGATCACCGGGGAGCTGTTTTTT. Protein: CAGSWITGELFF.

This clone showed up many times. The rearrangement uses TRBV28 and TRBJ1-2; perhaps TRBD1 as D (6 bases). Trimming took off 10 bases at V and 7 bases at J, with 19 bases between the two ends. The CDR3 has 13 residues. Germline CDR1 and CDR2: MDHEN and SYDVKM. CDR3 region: CATPKSGATGYTF. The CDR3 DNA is TGTGCCACCCCCAAGTCAGGGGCTACTGGCTACACCTTC.

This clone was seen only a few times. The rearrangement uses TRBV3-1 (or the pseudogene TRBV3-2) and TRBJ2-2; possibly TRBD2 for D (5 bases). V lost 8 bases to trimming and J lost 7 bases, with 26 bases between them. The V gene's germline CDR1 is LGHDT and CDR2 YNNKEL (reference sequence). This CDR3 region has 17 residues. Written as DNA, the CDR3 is TGTGCCAGCGTCCCGCCCCCAAGGGCTCTCGGAGGCGGGGAGCTGTTTTTT. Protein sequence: CASVPPPRALGGGELFF.

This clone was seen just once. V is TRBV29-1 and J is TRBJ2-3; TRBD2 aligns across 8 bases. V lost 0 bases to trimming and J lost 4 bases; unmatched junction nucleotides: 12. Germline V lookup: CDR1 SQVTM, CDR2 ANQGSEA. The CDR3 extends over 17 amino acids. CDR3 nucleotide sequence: TGCAGCGTTGAAGATCAGTTAGGAGCGGGAGTTCCAGATACGCAGTATTTT. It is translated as CSVEDQLGAGVPDTQYF.

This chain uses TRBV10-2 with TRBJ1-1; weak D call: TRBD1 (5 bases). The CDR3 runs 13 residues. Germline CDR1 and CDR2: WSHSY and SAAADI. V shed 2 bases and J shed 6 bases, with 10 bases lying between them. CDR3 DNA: TGCGCCAGCAGTGAGCTCACCAGGGCTGAAGCTTTCTTT. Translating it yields CASSELTRAEAFF.

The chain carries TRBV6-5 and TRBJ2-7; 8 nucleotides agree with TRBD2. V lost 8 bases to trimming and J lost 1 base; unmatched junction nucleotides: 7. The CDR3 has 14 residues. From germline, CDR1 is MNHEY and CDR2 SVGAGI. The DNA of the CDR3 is TGTGCCAGCGCACCTCCGGGGGGGTCCTACGAGCAGTACTTC. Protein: CASAPPGGSYEQYF.

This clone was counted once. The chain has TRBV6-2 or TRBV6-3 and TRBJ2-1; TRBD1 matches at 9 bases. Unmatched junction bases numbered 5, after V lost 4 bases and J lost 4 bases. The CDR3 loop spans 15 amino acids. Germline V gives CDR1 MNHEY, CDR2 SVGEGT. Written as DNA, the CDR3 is TGTGCCAGCAGTTCCGGGACAGGGAGTTACAATGAGCAGTTCTTC. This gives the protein CASSSGTGSYNEQFF.

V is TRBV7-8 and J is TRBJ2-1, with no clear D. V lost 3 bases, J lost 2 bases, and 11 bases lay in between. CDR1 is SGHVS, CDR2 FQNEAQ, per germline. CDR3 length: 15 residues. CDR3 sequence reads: CASSFELIAYNEQFF. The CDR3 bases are TGTGCCAGCAGCTTCGAGCTCATCGCCTACAATGAGCAGTTCTTC.